This T cell receptor beta chain was identified in a study of blood T cells in healthy people across ages. CDR3 size: 14 residues. V lost 8 bases and J lost 4, with 16 bases in between. In germline, CDR1 is MNHEY, CDR2 SVGEGT. The authors extracted at least 6 micrograms of total RNA per sample. Then a second PCR, running about 6 to 12 cycles, was carried out with a sample-barcoded 5' primer and a J-beta primer mix. TCRdb reanalysed the 5' RACE reads using MiXCR and keeps one entry per CDR3 protein. The table has about 570,000 distinct CDR3 sequences, roughly a quarter seen once. Only a few counts were recorded for this clonotype. No antigen is known for it. Study findings and constraints: Changes seen in expanded clonotypes were possibly confounded by donor CMV status left unknown. The authors considered diversity estimates from one million T cells to be underestimates.

These data were likewise used in another study, on T cells of mothers and their children. From that report: Each mother gave over 8 million TCR beta CDR3 reads; each child, some 3 million.

The receptor was isolated from a boy between 2 and 10 years old in good health. The chain employs TRBV6-2 or TRBV6-3 and TRBJ2-3; TRBD1 or TRBD2 may be the D gene (6 bases each). The sample comprised blood. The CDR3 loop reads CASGPRGQADTQYF. Here the CDR3 DNA reads TGTGCCAGCGGGCCTCGGGGGCAGGCAGATACGCAGTATTTT.